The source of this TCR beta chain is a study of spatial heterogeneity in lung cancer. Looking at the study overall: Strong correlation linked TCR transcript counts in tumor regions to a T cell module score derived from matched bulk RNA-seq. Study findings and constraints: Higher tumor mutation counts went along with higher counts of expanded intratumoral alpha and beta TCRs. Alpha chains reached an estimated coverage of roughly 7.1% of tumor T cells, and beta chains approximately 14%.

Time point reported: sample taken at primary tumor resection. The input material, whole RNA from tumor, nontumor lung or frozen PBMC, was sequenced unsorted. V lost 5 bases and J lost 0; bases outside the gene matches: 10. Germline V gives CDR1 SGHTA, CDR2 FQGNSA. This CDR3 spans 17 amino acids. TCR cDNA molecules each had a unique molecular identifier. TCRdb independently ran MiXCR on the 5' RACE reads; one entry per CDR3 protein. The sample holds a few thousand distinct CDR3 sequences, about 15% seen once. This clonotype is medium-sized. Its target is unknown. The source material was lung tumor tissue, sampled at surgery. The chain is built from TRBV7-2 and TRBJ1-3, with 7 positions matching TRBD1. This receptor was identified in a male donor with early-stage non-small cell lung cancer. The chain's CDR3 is CASSTLDRDLSGNTIYF. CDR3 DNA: TGTGCCAGCAGCACCCTAGACAGGGACCTCTCTGGAAACACCATATATTTT.